The present T cell receptor beta chain was sequenced within a study of CD8 T cells in ankylosing spondylitis. Regarding the study as a whole: According to the report, clones linked to the disease were significantly enriched in matched synovial fluid samples taken from ankylosing spondylitis patients. The study identified a TCR beta motif of under ten highly homologous variants that appeared characteristic of ankylosing spondylitis blood. In reactive arthritis synovial fluid and blood, some motif variants had been reported before.

This clonotype was detected ten times or more. Its target is unknown. Germline assignment: CDR1 SGHAT and CDR2 FQNNGV. Trimming took off 3 bases at V and 6 bases at J, with 9 bases between the two ends. This CDR3 region has 12 residues. Making the TCR beta libraries involved quantitative 5'-RACE with molecular barcodes. TCRdb re-called the 5' RACE reads through MiXCR, storing one row per CDR3 protein. The sample has about 150,000 distinct CDR3 sequences; around two fifths are singletons. Material for sequencing was synovial fluid, either unsorted or a sorted T cell fraction (not recorded which). This TCR derives from a male donor with ankylosing spondylitis. The chain employs TRBV11-2 and TRBJ2-7; D is ambiguous. The DNA for the CDR3 is TGTGCCAGCAGCTTCGCCGGCGGCGAGCAGTACTTC. Translating it yields CASSFAGGEQYF.